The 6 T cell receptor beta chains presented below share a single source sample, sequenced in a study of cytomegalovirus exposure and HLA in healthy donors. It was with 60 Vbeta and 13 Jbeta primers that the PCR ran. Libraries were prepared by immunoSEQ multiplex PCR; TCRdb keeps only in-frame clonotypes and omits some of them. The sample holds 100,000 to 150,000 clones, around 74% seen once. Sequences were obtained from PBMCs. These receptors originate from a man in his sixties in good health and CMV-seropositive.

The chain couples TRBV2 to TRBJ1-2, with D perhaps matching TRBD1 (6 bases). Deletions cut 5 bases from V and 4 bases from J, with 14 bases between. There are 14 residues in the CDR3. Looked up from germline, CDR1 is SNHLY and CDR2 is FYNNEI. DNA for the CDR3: TGTGCCAGCAGTCTACAGGGCGGCTCCTATGGCTACACCTTC. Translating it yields CASSLQGGSYGYTF.

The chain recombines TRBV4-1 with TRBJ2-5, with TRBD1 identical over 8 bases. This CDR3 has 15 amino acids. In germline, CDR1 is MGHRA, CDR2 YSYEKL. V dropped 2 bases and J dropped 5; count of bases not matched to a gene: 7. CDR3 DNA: TGCGCCAGCAGCCAAATCCGACAGGGGTGGGAGACCCAGTACTTC. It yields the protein CASSQIRQGWETQYF.

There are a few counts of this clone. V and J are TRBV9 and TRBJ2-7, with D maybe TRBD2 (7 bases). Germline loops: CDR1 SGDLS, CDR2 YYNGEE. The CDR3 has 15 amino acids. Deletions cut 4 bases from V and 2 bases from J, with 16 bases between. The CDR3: CASSSGEGGTYEQYF. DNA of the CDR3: TGTGCCAGCAGCTCGGGGGAGGGGGGAACCTACGAGCAGTACTTC. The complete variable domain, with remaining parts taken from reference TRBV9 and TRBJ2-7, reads DSGVTQTPKHLITATGQRVTLRCSPRSGDLSVYWYQQSLDQGLQFLIQYYNGEERAKGNILERFSAQQFPDLHSELNLSSLELGDSALYFCASSSGEGGTYEQYFGPGTRLTVT.

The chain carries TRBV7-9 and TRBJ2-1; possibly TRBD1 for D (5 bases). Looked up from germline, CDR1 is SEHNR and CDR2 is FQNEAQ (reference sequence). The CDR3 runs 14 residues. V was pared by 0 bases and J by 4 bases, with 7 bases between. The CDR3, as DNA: TGTGCCAGCAGCTTAGCTAGGGGTTACAATGAGCAGTTCTTC. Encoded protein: CASSLARGYNEQFF. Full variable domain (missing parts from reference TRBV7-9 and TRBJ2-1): DTGVSQNPRHKITKRGQNVTFRCDPISEHNRLYWYRQTLGQGPEFLTYFQNEAQLEKSRLLSDRFSAERPKGSFSTLEIQRTEQGDSAMYLCASSLARGYNEQFFGPGTRLTVL.

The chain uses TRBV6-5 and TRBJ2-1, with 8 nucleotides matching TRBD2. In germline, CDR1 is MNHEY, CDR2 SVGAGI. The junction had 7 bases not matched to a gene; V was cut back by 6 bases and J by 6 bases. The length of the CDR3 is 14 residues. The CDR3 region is CASRRGLVLNEQFF. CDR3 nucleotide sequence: TGTGCCAGCAGGCGGGGACTAGTCCTCAATGAGCAGTTCTTC.

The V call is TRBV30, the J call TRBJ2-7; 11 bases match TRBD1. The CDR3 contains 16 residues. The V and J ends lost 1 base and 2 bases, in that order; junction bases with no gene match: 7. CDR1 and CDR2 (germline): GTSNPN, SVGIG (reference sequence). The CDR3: CAWSAKPGQGAYEQYF. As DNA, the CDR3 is TGTGCCTGGAGTGCAAAACCGGGACAGGGGGCCTACGAGCAGTACTTC.